This is a list of T cell receptor beta chains from one sample in a study of blood T cell repertoires in COVID-19. Data came from immunoSEQ multiplex PCR; TCRdb stores just in-frame clones and leaves some out. Of roughly 240,000 clones in the sample, 70% to 90% are singletons; the top ten hold approximately 3%. The specimen sequenced was peripheral blood. The source of these receptors is a woman aged 25-40 years who had recovered from COVID-19. CDR3s include the opening cysteine and the closing phenylalanine or tryptophan. Each record gives: V gene, J gene, D gene, CDR3 length, clone size, CDR3 DNA, CDR3 protein. D genes are given only for firm matches. Expanded clones get a size class; other rows say once, few or many, or leave the size out.

>TRBV6-5|TRBJ1-1|NA|13|NA
TGTGCCAGCAGTTACTCGAAGGGGTCTGAAGCTTTCTTT
CASSYSKGSEAFF
>TRBV19|TRBJ1-6|NA|13|NA
TGTGCCAGTAGGAGGGACTTTGGTTCACCCCTCCACTTT
CASRRDFGSPLHF
>TRBV2|TRBJ1-4|NA|14|NA
TGTGCCAGCAGTGAAGTGCAGGGTAATGAAAAACTGTTTTTT
CASSEVQGNEKLFF
>TRBV6-5|TRBJ2-2|TRBD1|15|NA
TGTGCCAGCAGTTACCGGACAGGGGTAAACGGGGAGCTGTTTTTT
CASSYRTGVNGELFF
>TRBV7-2|TRBJ1-2|TRBD1|15|NA
TGTGCCAGCAGCGCCGACGTACAGGGGGCGGGTGGCTACACCTTC
CASSADVQGAGGYTF
>TRBV29-1|TRBJ2-1|TRBD1|14|NA
TGCAGCGTTGCTTCAGGGGGCTCCCACAATGAGCAGTTCTTC
CSVASGGSHNEQFF
>TRBV6-1|TRBJ1-2|NA|16|NA
TGTGCCAGCAGTGACCAGGTCTCTCCGTCCGGCTATGGCTACACCTTC
CASSDQVSPSGYGYTF
>TRBV5-1|TRBJ2-7|NA|13|NA
TGCGCCAGCAGTTCGGACACCACCTACGAGCAGTACTTC
CASSSDTTYEQYF
>TRBV11-2|TRBJ1-3|NA|15|NA
TGTGCCAGCAGCCCATATGACGGTCCCGGGAACACCATATATTTT
CASSPYDGPGNTIYF
>TRBV7-2|TRBJ2-1|TRBD2|16|NA
TGTGCCAGCAGAATAGGTAGCGGGGGGGCTTTCGATGAGCAGTTCTTC
CASRIGSGGAFDEQFF
>TRBV19|TRBJ2-1|TRBD1|12|few
TGTGCCAGTAGGACAGGGGTGAATGAGCAGTTCTTC
CASRTGVNEQFF
>TRBV12-5|TRBJ2-7|TRBD1|11|once
TGTGCTAGTGGTCTCGGGACAGCGGAAGAGTTC
CASGLGTAEEF
>TRBV3-1/TRBV3-2|TRBJ1-1|NA|12|NA
TGTGCCAGCAGCCAAGAGAGCTTAAAAGCTTTCTTT
CASSQESLKAFF
>TRBV11-1|TRBJ1-1|TRBD1|15|NA
TGTGCCAGCAGCCAGGAGGGACAGGGGGACACTGAAGCTTTCTTT
CASSQEGQGDTEAFF
>TRBV27|TRBJ1-2|TRBD1|17|NA
TGTGCCAGCAGTTCCCTTGCCCCGGGACAGGGGGCCGGTGGCTACACCTTC
CASSSLAPGQGAGGYTF
>TRBV30|TRBJ1-6|NA|14|many
TGTGCCTGGAGGGGCAACTCCTATAATTCACCCCTCCACTTT
CAWRGNSYNSPLHF